Below are 7 T cell receptor beta chains sequenced from a single sample in a study of T cell changes during pregnancy in multiple sclerosis. Profiling relied on immunoSEQ multiplex PCR, and the TCRdb table lists in-frame clones only, not all of them. Of tens of thousands of clones listed, around nine tenths are singletons. The sample in question was CD8+ T cells from peripheral blood mononuclear cells, obtained before pregnancy. The receptors shown here come from a female donor with multiple sclerosis, enrolled in a pregnancy study.

The gene calls are TRBV6-5 and TRBJ1-2; D is ambiguous. The CDR3 covers 14 residues. Trimming stripped 0 bases from V and 1 base from J, with 6 bases between. Germline V gene lookup returns CDR1 MNHEY and CDR2 SVGAGI. The CDR3 loop reads CASSYSTGNYGYTF. The CDR3 region has the DNA TGTGCCAGCAGTTACTCGACGGGTAACTATGGCTACACCTTC.

J is TRBJ2-1 and V is TRBV10-3, with a tentative D call TRBD1 (6 bases). The CDR3 spans 14 residues. Trimming took off 0 bases at V and 8 bases at J, with 11 bases between the two ends. Germline V gives CDR1 ENHRY, CDR2 SYGVKD. The CDR3 DNA is TGTGCCATCAGTGAGTCTAAGGGGGTAGATGAGCAGTTCTTC. This gives the protein CAISESKGVDEQFF.

This chain links TRBV6-1 with TRBJ2-1; TRBD2 aligns across 9 bases. The germline V gene encodes CDR1 MNHNS and CDR2 SASEGT. The J segment lost 5 bases and the V segment lost 1 base, leaving 9 bases of the junction unmatched. The CDR3 is made up of 17 amino acids. The CDR3 is CASSEVSGRSTDNEQFF. CDR3 DNA: TGTGCCAGCAGTGAAGTAAGCGGGAGGTCCACCGACAATGAGCAGTTCTTC.

This chain joins TRBV6-4 and TRBJ2-3; 12 bases map to TRBD2. The CDR3 sequence is 16 residues long. Trimming cost V 5 bases and J 4 bases; bases outside gene matches: 7. Germline V gene lookup returns CDR1 MRHNA and CDR2 SNTAGT. The CDR3, as DNA: TGTGCCAGCAGTCCCTCTTCTAGCGGGGGGGCAGATACGCAGTATTTT. Translation gives CASSPSSSGGADTQYF.

V and J are TRBV11-2 and TRBJ2-6; a possible D gene is TRBD1 (6 bases). Per the germline V gene, CDR1 is SGHAT and CDR2 is FQNNGV. Between the trimmed V and J ends, which lost 1 base and 0 bases, there was a span of 13 bases. This CDR3 contains 18 residues. CDR3 sequence: CASSLGPTGISGANVLTF. The CDR3 coding sequence is TGTGCCAGCAGCTTAGGACCGACAGGCATCTCTGGGGCCAACGTCCTGACTTTC.

This clone has only a few counts. The V call is TRBV9, the J call TRBJ2-7; 8 bases map to TRBD1. After removal of 2 bases from V and 12 bases from J, the junction contained 10 bases not matched to a gene. The CDR3 loop spans 13 amino acids. Germline loops: CDR1 SGDLS, CDR2 YYNGEE. The CDR3 region is CASSVGSRDRRYF. The CDR3 bases are TGTGCCAGCAGCGTGGGATCCCGGGACAGGCGGTACTTC. The full variable domain, its missing parts supplied by reference TRBV9 and TRBJ2-7, is DSGVTQTPKHLITATGQRVTLRCSPRSGDLSVYWYQQSLDQGLQFLIQYYNGEERAKGNILERFSAQQFPDLHSELNLSSLELGDSALYFCASSVGSRDRRYFGPGTRLTVT.

This clone came up a few times. The chain combines TRBV6-4 with TRBJ1-1; tentatively, D is TRBD1 (5 bases). Germline V gene sequence: CDR1 MRHNA, CDR2 SNTAGT. The length of the CDR3 is 13 residues. The V gene lost 7 bases and the J gene lost 1 base, with 10 bases spanning the gap. The CDR3 region is CASNQGGNTEAFF. In DNA, the CDR3 is TGTGCCAGCAATCAGGGAGGGAACACTGAAGCTTTCTTT.